The 8 T cell receptor beta chains presented below share a single source sample, sequenced in a study of cytomegalovirus exposure and HLA in healthy donors. Only in-frame clones appear in the TCRdb table, and some are missing; sequencing was by immunoSEQ multiplex PCR. The sample contains 100,000 to 150,000 clones, roughly 89% of which appear only once. The sequenced material came from PBMCs. These receptors all stem from a woman between 18 and 30 years old in good health and CMV-seronegative.

This sequence joins TRBV7-9 and TRBJ1-1; 7 bases match TRBD1. Germline trimming cut 9 bases from V and 2 bases from J; bases unmatched to any gene: 3. Germline V gene sequence: CDR1 SEHNR, CDR2 FQNEAQ (reference sequence). The CDR3 runs 12 residues. This CDR3 is CASYRGNTEAFF. The CDR3 DNA reads TGTGCCAGTTACAGGGGCAACACTGAAGCTTTCTTT.

This rearrangement joins TRBV4-1 to TRBJ1-6; possible D gene TRBD1, 5 bases. V was cut by 0 bases and J by 7 bases, with 19 bases left in between. The CDR3 covers 18 residues. Germline V gene sequence: CDR1 MGHRA, CDR2 YSYEKL. The CDR3 spells CASSQEEVFRGMNSPLHF. In DNA, the CDR3 is TGCGCCAGCAGCCAAGAAGAGGTATTCCGGGGGATGAATTCACCCCTCCACTTT.

This chain uses TRBV29-1 with TRBJ1-3, with D hard to call. This CDR3 comprises 17 residues. V lost 4 bases and J 2 bases, leaving 21 bases between the germline ends. The germline gives CDR1 SQVTM, CDR2 ANQGSEA. CDR3 loop: CSVVSESPRRTGNTIYF. The CDR3 bases are TGCAGCGTTGTTTCAGAATCGCCCCGGCGGACTGGAAACACCATATATTTT.

The V gene is TRBV5-5, the J gene TRBJ2-3; D unresolved. CDR3 length equals 11 residues. Germline values: CDR1 SGHKS, CDR2 YYEKEE (reference sequence). The V gene lost 5 bases and the J gene lost 2 bases, with 3 bases spanning the gap. CDR3 DNA: TGTGCCAGCAGATACACAGATACGCAGTATTTT. Translated, it gives CASRYTDTQYF.

The chain carries TRBV2 and TRBJ2-3; 8 nucleotides match TRBD1. The CDR3 covers 13 residues. Germline-derived CDR1 and CDR2 are SNHLY and FYNNEI. J was trimmed by 8 bases and V by 2 bases; bases with no gene match: 3. For the CDR3, the DNA is TGTGCCAGCAGTGAACAGGGGGCGCGTACGCAGTATTTT. Translated, it gives CASSEQGARTQYF.

This chain joins TRBV25-1 and TRBJ1-1; no firm D call. With 7 bases removed from V and 2 bases from J, the gap between germline ends came to 5 bases. Germline loops: CDR1 MGHDK, CDR2 SYGVNS. The CDR3 spans 11 residues. In DNA form, the CDR3 reads TGTGCCAGCATAGAAAACACTGAAGCTTTCTTT. This gives the protein CASIENTEAFF.

The CDR3 loop is CASSPGLAVYNEQFF. The CDR3 DNA reads TGTGCCAGCAGCCCAGGACTAGCGGTATACAATGAGCAGTTCTTC. V usage is TRBV25-1 and J usage is TRBJ2-1; 10 bases match TRBD2. This CDR3 has 15 residues. Germline V gene sequence: CDR1 MGHDK, CDR2 SYGVNS. With 6 bases clipped from V and 4 bases from J, the junction kept 6 bases outside the gene matches. Variable domain in full (rest from reference TRBV25-1 and TRBJ2-1): EADIYQTPRYLVIGTGKKITLECSQTMGHDKMYWYQQDPGMELHLIHYSYGVNSTEKGDLSSESTVSRIRTEHFPLTLESARPSHTSQYLCASSPGLAVYNEQFFGPGTRLTVL.

V is TRBV6-6 and J is TRBJ2-1; D is perhaps TRBD1 (6 bases). Deletions cut 6 bases from V and 7 bases from J, with 16 bases between. The CDR3 contains 14 residues. Germline V gene data show CDR1 as MNHNY and CDR2 as SVGAGI (reference sequence). The CDR3 loop reads CASSSYREMNEQFF. CDR3 in DNA: TGTGCCAGCAGCTCATACAGGGAAATGAATGAGCAGTTCTTC.